These 6 T cell receptor beta chains share one sample of origin, sequenced in a study of technical replicates of blood from a handful of donors. Using immunoSEQ multiplex PCR, the repertoire was profiled, and TCRdb retains in-frame clones only, with some absent. Among over 85,000 clones listed, about 95% were seen once. Sequencing used T cells isolated from PBMCs. The receptors shown here come from a human donor in good health.

This chain joins TRBV27 and TRBJ2-3; TRBD1 agrees at 10 bases. V shed 5 bases and J 5 bases; nucleotides not matched to a gene: 4. Germline V gene data show CDR1 as MNHEY and CDR2 as SMNVEV (reference sequence). The CDR3 has 14 residues. The CDR3 DNA is TGTGCCAGCAGTGAGACAGGGGGCATAGATACGCAGTATTTT. Encoded protein: CASSETGGIDTQYF.

The J gene is TRBJ2-7, the V gene TRBV4-2; D is perhaps TRBD2 (6 bases). This CDR3 is 14 amino acids long. CDR1 is LGHNA and CDR2 is YNFKEQ in the germline V gene. V was cut by 4 bases and J by 3 bases, with 13 bases left in between. The chain's CDR3 is CASSPRDSGYEQYF. The CDR3 DNA sequence: TGTGCCAGCAGCCCTCGGGACTCCGGCTACGAGCAGTACTTC.

Comment on this clone: The sample has other DNA sequences that encode this CDR3 too. The chain is built from TRBV4-1 and TRBJ2-5; D gene ambiguous. This CDR3 region has 13 residues. Trimming took off 0 bases at V and 5 bases at J, with 7 bases between the two ends. The germline V gene encodes CDR1 MGHRA and CDR2 YSYEKL. CDR3 region: CASSQDLEETQYF. In nucleotides, the CDR3 is TGCGCCAGCAGCCAAGATCTAGAGGAGACCCAGTACTTC.

The V gene is TRBV7-9, the J gene TRBJ1-1; D is ambiguous. Trimming removed 2 bases at V and 2 bases at J, with 9 bases between. Per germline, CDR1 SEHNR and CDR2 FQNEAQ (reference sequence). This CDR3 is built from 14 residues. The CDR3 loop is CASSLMTLNTEAFF. The CDR3 region has the DNA TGTGCCAGCAGCTTAATGACACTTAACACTGAAGCTTTCTTT.

This clone was seen a single time. The genes are TRBV10-1 and TRBJ2-5, with 7 bases lining up with TRBD2. Germline loops: CDR1 WNHNN, CDR2 SYGVQD (reference sequence). CDR3 length: 17 amino acids. J lost 2 bases, V lost 2 bases, and 11 bases had no gene match. CDR3 sequence reads: CASSERMGEGIQETQYF. The DNA for the CDR3 is TGCGCCAGCAGTGAGAGGATGGGGGAGGGCATACAAGAGACCCAGTACTTC.

This chain links TRBV19 with TRBJ2-2; D ambiguous. The CDR3 spans 13 residues. Germline assignment: CDR1 LNHDA and CDR2 SQIVND (reference sequence). Trimming cost V 2 bases and J 7 bases, with 8 bases left between them. The CDR3 sequence: CASSIFGNGELFF. The DNA for the CDR3 is TGTGCCAGTAGTATATTCGGTAACGGGGAGCTGTTTTTT.